The 9 T cell receptor beta chains presented below share a single source sample, sequenced in a study of T-cell reconstitution after alpha-beta-depleted transplantation in children. Library preparation (for TCRbeta) was performed with unique molecular identifiers. TCRdb ran MiXCR on the PCR reads and lists one entry per CDR3 protein. The data hold approximately 500,000 distinct CDR3 sequences, with roughly 10% observed a single time. Sequencing used PBMCs, obtained before TCRalphabeta/CD19-depleted stem cell transplant. These receptors all come from a child aged 2-15 years with inherited bone marrow failure, due to receive a stem cell transplant.

The gene calls are TRBV29-1 and TRBJ2-3; weak D call: TRBD2 (5 bases). The CDR3 totals 12 residues. The germline V gene encodes CDR1 SQVTM and CDR2 ANQGSEA. Trimming took 5 bases from V and 1 from J, leaving 7 bases between them. The CDR3, as DNA: TGCAGCGTTATTAGCGGCACAGATACGCAGTATTTT. Translation: CSVISGTDTQYF.

This clonotype was observed many times. The rearrangement links TRBV28 to TRBJ2-7; the match to TRBD1 covers 9 bases. Trimming cost V 6 bases and J 3 bases; bases outside gene matches: 6. This CDR3 contains 14 residues. Per germline, CDR1 MDHEN and CDR2 SYDVKM. CDR3 DNA: TGTGCCAGCAGAGCCGGGACAGGGTACTACGAGCAGTACTTC. As protein: CASRAGTGYYEQYF.

This clonotype was seen only a few times. The V and J genes are TRBV12-3 or TRBV12-4 and TRBJ1-2; D perhaps matches TRBD1 (6 bases). This CDR3 region has 12 residues. The V and J ends lost 7 bases and 7 bases respectively, with 13 bases between them. The CDR3 loop reads CASTPGVGGYTF. The CDR3 nucleotides read TGTGCCAGCACCCCAGGGGTCGGTGGCTACACCTTC.

This clonotype was found a few times. The rearrangement uses TRBV30 and TRBJ1-2, with D hard to call. This CDR3 has 12 residues. The V and J ends lost 4 bases and 6 bases respectively, with 12 bases between them. Per germline, CDR1 GTSNPN and CDR2 SVGIG (reference sequence). CDR3 loop: CAWIGSKDGYTF. Here the CDR3 DNA reads TGTGCCTGGATTGGTAGCAAGGATGGCTACACCTTC.

This clonotype was detected ten times or more. The chain uses TRBV23-1 and TRBJ2-2, with D possibly being TRBD2 (5 bases). TRBV23-1 is labeled an ORF, and its function is uncertain. Trimming stripped 1 base from V and 4 bases from J, with 13 bases between. CDR3 length: 16 amino acids. CDR3 in amino acids: CASSQCWGELTGELFF. CDR3 in DNA: TGCGCCAGCAGTCAATGCTGGGGAGAACTCACCGGGGAGCTGTTTTTT.

In this sample, this clonotype turned up a few times. J is TRBJ2-1 and V is TRBV5-4; D is unclear. Germline V gives CDR1 SGHNT, CDR2 YYREEE (reference sequence). The CDR3 totals 16 residues. Trimming shortened V by 4 bases and J by 1 base, and 15 bases separated the two germline ends. The CDR3 DNA reads as TGTGCCAGCAGCCCCCGTTGGTCCAATTCCTACAATGAGCAGTTCTTC. Translating gives CASSPRWSNSYNEQFF. The complete variable domain, with remaining parts taken from reference TRBV5-4 and TRBJ2-1, reads ETGVTQSPTHLIKTRGQQVTLRCSSQSGHNTVSWYQQALGQGPQFIFQYYREEENGRGNFPPRFSGLQFPNYSSELNVNALELDDSALYLCASSPRWSNSYNEQFFGPGTRLTVL.

This clonotype was picked up many times. The gene calls are TRBV5-1 and TRBJ2-2; the D is unclear. This CDR3 has 12 residues. V lost 5 bases and J lost 2, with 4 bases in between. Per the germline V gene, CDR1 is SGHRS and CDR2 is YFSETQ. The CDR3 DNA is TGCGCCAGCAGAGTAAACACCGGGGAGCTGTTTTTT. This codes for CASRVNTGELFF.

Comments on this clonotype: A much larger clone differs from this one at a single base, so this may be a read error. The chain recombines TRBV5-1 with TRBJ2-1, with D perhaps TRBD2 (5 bases). Per germline, CDR1 SGHRS and CDR2 YFSETQ. The CDR3 contains 14 residues. In DNA form, the CDR3 reads TGCGCCAGCGGGGAGAGAACCAACTACAATGGGCAGTTCTTC. Its protein product is CASGERTNYNGQFF.

Ten or more counts support this clonotype. The CDR3 DNA reads TGTGCCAGTAGTATAGGGGACAGGGGCTACAATGAGCAGTTCTTC. The encoded protein is CASSIGDRGYNEQFF. The chain recombines TRBV19 with TRBJ2-1; 10 nucleotides match TRBD1. This CDR3 contains 15 residues. The germline V gene has CDR1 LNHDA and CDR2 SQIVND (reference sequence). The trim removed 1 base at V and 3 bases at J, leaving 0 bases unmatched.